This TCR beta chain was recorded in a study of blood T cell repertoires in COVID-19. TCRdb keeps only in-frame clones here, not all; method: immunoSEQ multiplex PCR. The sample comprises over 250,000 clones, 83% of which are singletons, and more than 8% rests with the top ten. The receptor's source is a woman aged 45 to 65 who had recovered from COVID-19. The specimen sequenced was peripheral blood.

The CDR3 region has the DNA TGTGCCACCAGCAGAGATCCCAGGCCAGGGGAGCAGTACTTC. Translated, it gives CATSRDPRPGEQYF. The chain uses TRBV15 and TRBJ2-7; a possible D gene is TRBD1 (5 bases). The CDR3 is 14 amino acids. Trimming removed 0 bases from V and 7 bases from J, with 13 bases in between. Germline-derived CDR1 and CDR2 are LNHNV and YYDKDF (reference sequence).